This T cell receptor (beta chain) was sequenced during a study of blood T cell repertoires in COVID-19. As for the study in general: The study drew acute and convalescent COVID-19 samples from the United States, Italy and Spain.

The germline gives CDR1 GTSNPN, CDR2 SVGIG (reference sequence). The CDR3 contains 15 residues. Trimming pared 2 bases from V and 2 bases from J, leaving 13 bases between. In the study's own analysis: For nucleated cells, counts were estimated from reference gene primer amplification. TCRdb keeps only in-frame clones here, not all; method: immunoSEQ multiplex PCR. Clonal size and the V and J genes are those of that table, whereas D and trimming came from the DNA. Of approximately 290,000 clones in the sample, approximately 90% were seen once. Sequencing used peripheral blood. This TCR was sampled from a young man with acute or convalescent COVID-19. The chain joins TRBV30 to TRBJ1-3; D may be TRBD1 (6 bases). The chain's CDR3 is CAWSSGQPPGNTIYF. The CDR3 DNA sequence: TGTGCCTGGAGTTCAGGACAGCCACCTGGAAACACCATATATTTT.